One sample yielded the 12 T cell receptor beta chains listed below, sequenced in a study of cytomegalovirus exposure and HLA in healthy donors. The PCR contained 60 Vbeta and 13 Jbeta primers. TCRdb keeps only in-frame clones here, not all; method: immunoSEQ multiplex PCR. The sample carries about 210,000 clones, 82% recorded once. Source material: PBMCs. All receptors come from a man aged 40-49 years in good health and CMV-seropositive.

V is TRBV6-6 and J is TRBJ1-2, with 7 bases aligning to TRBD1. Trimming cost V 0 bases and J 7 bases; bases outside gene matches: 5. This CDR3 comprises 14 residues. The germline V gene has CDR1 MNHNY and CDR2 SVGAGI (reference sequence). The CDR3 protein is CASSYSQGQGGYTF. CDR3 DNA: TGTGCCAGCAGTTACTCACAGGGGCAGGGTGGCTACACCTTC.

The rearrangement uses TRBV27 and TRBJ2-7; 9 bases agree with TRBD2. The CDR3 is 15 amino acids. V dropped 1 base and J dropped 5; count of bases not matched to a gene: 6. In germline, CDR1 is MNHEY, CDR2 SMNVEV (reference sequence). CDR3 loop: CASSLWGLAPNEQYF. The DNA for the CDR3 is TGTGCCAGCAGTTTATGGGGACTAGCACCGAACGAGCAGTACTTC.

The DNA for the CDR3 is TGTGCCAGCAGTCGGAGCGGGAGGGCCGTAGAGCAGTTCTTC. Encoded protein: CASSRSGRAVEQFF. This chain joins TRBV6-5 and TRBJ2-1; 10 nucleotides line up with TRBD2. The CDR3 loop spans 14 amino acids. The V segment lost 5 bases and the J segment 10 bases; nucleotides outside the gene matches: 8. Germline assignment: CDR1 MNHEY and CDR2 SVGAGI.

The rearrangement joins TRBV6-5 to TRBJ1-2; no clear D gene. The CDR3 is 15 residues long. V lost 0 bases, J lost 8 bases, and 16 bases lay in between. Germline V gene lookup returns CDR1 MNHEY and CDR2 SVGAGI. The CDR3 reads CASSYSIPIAGGYTF. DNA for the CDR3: TGTGCCAGCAGTTACTCGATACCCATCGCGGGGGGCTACACCTTC.

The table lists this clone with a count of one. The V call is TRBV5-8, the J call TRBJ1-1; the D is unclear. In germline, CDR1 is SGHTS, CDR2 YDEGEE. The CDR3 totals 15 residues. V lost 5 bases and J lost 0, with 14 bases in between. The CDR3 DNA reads TGTGCCAGCAGTACAGCAAGAACCTTGAACACTGAAGCTTTCTTT. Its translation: CASSTARTLNTEAFF. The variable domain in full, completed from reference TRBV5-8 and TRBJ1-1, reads EAGVTQSPTHLIKTRGQQATLRCSPISGHTSVYWYQQALGLGLQFLLWYDEGEERNRGNFPPRFSGRQFPNYSSELNVNALELEDSALYLCASSTARTLNTEAFFGQGTRLTVV.

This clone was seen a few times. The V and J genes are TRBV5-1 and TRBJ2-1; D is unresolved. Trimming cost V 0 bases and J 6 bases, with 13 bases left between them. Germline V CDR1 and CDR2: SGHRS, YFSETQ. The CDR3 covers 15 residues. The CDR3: CASSLGFSSGNEQFF. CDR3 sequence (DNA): TGCGCCAGCAGCTTGGGCTTTAGCTCGGGCAATGAGCAGTTCTTC.

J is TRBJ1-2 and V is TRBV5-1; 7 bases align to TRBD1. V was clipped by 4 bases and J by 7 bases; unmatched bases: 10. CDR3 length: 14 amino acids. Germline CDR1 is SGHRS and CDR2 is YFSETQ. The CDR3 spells CASSQSEGAGGYTF. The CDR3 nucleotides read TGCGCCAGCAGCCAAAGCGAGGGGGCAGGTGGCTACACCTTC. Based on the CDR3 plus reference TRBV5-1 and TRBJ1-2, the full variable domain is KAGVTQTPRYLIKTRGQQVTLSCSPISGHRSVSWYQQTPGQGLQFLFEYFSETQRNKGNFPGRFSGRQFSNSRSEMNVSTLELGDSALYLCASSQSEGAGGYTFGSGTRLTVV.

The CDR3 sequence: CASTGGESNQPQHF. As DNA, the CDR3 is TGTGCCAGTACAGGGGGCGAGAGCAATCAGCCCCAGCATTTT. This chain uses TRBV2 with TRBJ1-5, with 9 bases aligning to TRBD1. Germline V lookup: CDR1 SNHLY, CDR2 FYNNEI. The CDR3 contains 14 residues. V lost 9 bases to trimming and J lost 1 base; unmatched junction nucleotides: 4.

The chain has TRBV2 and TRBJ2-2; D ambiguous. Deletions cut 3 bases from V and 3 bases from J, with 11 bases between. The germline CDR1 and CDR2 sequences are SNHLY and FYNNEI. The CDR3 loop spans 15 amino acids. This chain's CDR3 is CASSEGSWDTGELFF. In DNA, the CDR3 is TGTGCCAGCAGTGAGGGCAGTTGGGACACCGGGGAGCTGTTTTTT.

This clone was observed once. This CDR3 is CASRKPTVQETQYF. The CDR3 DNA follows: TGTGCCAGCAGGAAACCGACAGTCCAAGAGACCCAGTACTTC. This chain uses TRBV2 with TRBJ2-5; D perhaps matches TRBD1 (5 bases). V was trimmed by 6 bases and J by 1 base, leaving 12 bases between them. Germline V gives CDR1 SNHLY, CDR2 FYNNEI. This CDR3 comprises 14 residues. The whole variable domain, remainder taken from reference TRBV2 and TRBJ2-5, is EPEVTQTPSHQVTQMGQEVILRCVPISNHLYFYWYRQILGQKVEFLVSFYNNEISEKSEIFDDQFSVERPDGSNFTLKIRSTKLEDSAMYFCASRKPTVQETQYFGPGTRLLVL.

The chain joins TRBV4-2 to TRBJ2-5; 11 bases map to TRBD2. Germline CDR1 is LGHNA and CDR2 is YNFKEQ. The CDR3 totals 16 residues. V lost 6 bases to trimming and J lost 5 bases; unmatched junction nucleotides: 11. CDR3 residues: CASRPGLADAPETQYF. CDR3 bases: TGTGCCAGCAGACCGGGACTAGCGGATGCTCCTGAGACCCAGTACTTC.

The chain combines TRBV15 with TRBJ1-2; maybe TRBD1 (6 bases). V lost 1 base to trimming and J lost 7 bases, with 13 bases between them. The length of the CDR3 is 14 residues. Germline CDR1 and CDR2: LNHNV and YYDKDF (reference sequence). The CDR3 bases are TGTGCCACCAGCAGAGCGACAGGCACTGGTGGCTACACCTTC. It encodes CATSRATGTGGYTF.